This T cell receptor (beta chain) was captured by sequencing in a study of control samples from healthy donors and cancer patients. The method was immunoSEQ multiplex PCR; TCRdb's version includes in-frame clones alone and lacks a portion of them. This table has around 51,000 clones, about 80% appearing once. The CDR3 runs to 12 residues. Germline CDR1 SGHRS, CDR2 YFSETQ. Trimming removed 3 bases from V and 2 bases from J, with 4 bases in between. This clone has a single count. The V and J genes are TRBV5-1 and TRBJ2-3, with D unresolved. The sequencing sample was made of blood. The sequence was collected from a man aged 65-85 years in good health. CDR3: CASSYSTDTQYF. As DNA, the CDR3 is TGCGCCAGCAGCTATTCCACAGATACGCAGTATTTT.